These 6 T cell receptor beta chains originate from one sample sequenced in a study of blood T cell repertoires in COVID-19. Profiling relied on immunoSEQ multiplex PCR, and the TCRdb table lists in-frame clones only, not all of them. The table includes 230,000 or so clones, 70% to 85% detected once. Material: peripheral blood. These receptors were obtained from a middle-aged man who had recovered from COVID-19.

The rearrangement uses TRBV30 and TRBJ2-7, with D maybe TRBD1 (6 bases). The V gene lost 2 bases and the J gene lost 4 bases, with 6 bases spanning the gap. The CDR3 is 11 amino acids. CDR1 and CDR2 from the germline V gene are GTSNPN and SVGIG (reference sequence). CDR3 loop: CAWSRGYEQYF. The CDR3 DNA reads TGTGCCTGGAGTAGGGGGTACGAGCAGTACTTC. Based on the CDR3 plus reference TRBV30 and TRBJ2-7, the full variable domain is SQTIHQWPATLVQPVGSPLSLECTVEGTSNPNLYWYRQAAGRGLQLLFYSVGIGQISSEVPQNLSASRPQDRQFILSSKKLLLSDSGFYLCAWSRGYEQYFGPGTRLTVT.

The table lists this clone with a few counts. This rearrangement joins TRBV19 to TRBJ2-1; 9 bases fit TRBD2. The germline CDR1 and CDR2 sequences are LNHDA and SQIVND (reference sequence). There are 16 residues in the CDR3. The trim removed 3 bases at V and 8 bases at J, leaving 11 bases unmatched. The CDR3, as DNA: TGTGCCAGTAGTATCGGTGAGGCTAGCGGGGTCGATGAGCAGTTCTTC. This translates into CASSIGEASGVDEQFF.

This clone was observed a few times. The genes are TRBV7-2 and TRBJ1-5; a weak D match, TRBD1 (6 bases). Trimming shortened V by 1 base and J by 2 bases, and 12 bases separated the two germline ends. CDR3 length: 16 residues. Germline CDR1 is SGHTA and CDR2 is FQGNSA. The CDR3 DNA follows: TGTGCCAGCAGCTTAGTCAGGGGCTGGGGCAATCAGCCCCAGCATTTT. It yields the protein CASSLVRGWGNQPQHF.

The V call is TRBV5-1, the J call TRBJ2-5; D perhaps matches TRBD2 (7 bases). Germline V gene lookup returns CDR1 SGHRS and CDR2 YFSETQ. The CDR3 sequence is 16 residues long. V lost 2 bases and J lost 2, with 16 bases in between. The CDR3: CASSFTRGAIQETQYF. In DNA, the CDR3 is TGCGCCAGCAGCTTTACCCGGGGGGCAATTCAAGAGACCCAGTACTTC.

The CDR3 bases are TGTGCCAGCAGCAATGGCCAGGGCTACGGCTACACCTTC. This codes for CASSNGQGYGYTF. The chain couples TRBV14 to TRBJ1-2; perhaps TRBD1 as D (5 bases). CDR3 length equals 13 residues. Deletions cut 5 bases from V and 8 bases from J, with 15 bases between. Per the germline V gene, CDR1 is SGHDN and CDR2 is FVKESK.

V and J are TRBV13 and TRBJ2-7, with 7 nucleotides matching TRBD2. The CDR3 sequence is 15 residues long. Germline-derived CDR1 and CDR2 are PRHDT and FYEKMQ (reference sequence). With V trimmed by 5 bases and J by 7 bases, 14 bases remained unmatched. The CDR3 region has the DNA TGTGCCAGCAGCCCTCTAGCGGAGCCTGACTCAGAGCAGTACTTC. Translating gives CASSPLAEPDSEQYF.